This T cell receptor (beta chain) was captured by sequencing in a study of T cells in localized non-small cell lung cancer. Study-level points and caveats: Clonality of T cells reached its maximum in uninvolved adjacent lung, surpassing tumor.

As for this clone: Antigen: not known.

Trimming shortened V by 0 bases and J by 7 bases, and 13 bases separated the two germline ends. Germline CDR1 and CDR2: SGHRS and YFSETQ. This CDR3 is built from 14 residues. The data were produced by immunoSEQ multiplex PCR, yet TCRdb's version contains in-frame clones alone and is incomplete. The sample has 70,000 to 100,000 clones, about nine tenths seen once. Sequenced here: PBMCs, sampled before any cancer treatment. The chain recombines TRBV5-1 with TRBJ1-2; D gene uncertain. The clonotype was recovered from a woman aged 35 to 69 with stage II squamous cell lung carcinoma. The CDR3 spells CASSLGASVIGYTF. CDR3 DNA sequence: TGCGCCAGCAGCTTGGGAGCATCGGTAATTGGCTACACCTTC.